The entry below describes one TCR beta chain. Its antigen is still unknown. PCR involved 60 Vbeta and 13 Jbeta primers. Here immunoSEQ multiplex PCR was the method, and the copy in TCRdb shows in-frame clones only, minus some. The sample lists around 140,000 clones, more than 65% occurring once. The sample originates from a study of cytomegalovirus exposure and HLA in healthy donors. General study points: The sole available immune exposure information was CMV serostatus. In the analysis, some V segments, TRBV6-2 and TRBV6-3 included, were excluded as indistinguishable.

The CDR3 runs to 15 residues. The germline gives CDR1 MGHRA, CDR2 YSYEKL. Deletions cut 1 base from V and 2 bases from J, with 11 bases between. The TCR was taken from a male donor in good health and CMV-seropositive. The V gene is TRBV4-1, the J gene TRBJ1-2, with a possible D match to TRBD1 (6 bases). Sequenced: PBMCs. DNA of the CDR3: TGCGCCAGCAGCCAAGGGCCGGGGACAAACTATGGCTACACCTTC. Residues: CASSQGPGTNYGYTF.